A selection of T cell receptor beta chains follows, all from one sample in a study of blood T cell repertoires in COVID-19. Measured with immunoSEQ multiplex PCR; TCRdb has only the in-frame clones, and not every one. The sample carries about 310,000 clones, 89% recorded once. The sequencing sample was made of PBMCs or T cells enriched from blood (not recorded which). These receptors all stem from a woman aged 40 to 50 who had recovered from COVID-19. CDR3s include the opening cysteine and the closing phenylalanine or tryptophan. The D gene is left open where the match is weak. Clone size, where shown, is once, few, many, or a class for clones that have expanded.

>TRBD2|12|TRBJ2-5|.|TRBV11-2
TGTGCCAGCACCGCGCGGGGGGAGACCCAGTACTTC
CASTARGETQYF
>.|16|TRBJ2-3|.|TRBV4-3
TGCGCCAGCAGCCAAGATCAAGGGACTGCGACAGATACGCAGTATTTT
CASSQDQGTATDTQYF
>TRBD2|14|TRBJ2-7|.|TRBV5-4
TGTGCCAGCAGCTCCCGTGGCGGGAGAGACGAGCAGTACTTC
CASSSRGGRDEQYF
>.|18|TRBJ2-1|.|TRBV30
TGTGCCTGGAGTGGTGGTTCCCGAGGGGGGGCTTTCGACAATGAGCAGTTCTTC
CAWSGGSRGGAFDNEQFF
>.|16|TRBJ2-7|.|TRBV21-1
TGTGCCAGCAGCATAAACTCGGGACAGAGTTACTACGAGCAGTACTTC
CASSINSGQSYYEQYF
>.|14|TRBJ2-7|.|TRBV7-9
TGTGCCAGCAGCGCTCCGGGACAACCCTACGAGCAGTACTTC
CASSAPGQPYEQYF
>TRBD1|15|TRBJ2-1|.|TRBV30
TGTGCCTGGAGTGTACTTCAGGGGGCGTTTGATGAGCAGTTCTTC
CAWSVLQGAFDEQFF
>TRBD2|15|TRBJ2-1|.|TRBV29-1
TGCAGCGTTCCTGGGACTAGCGGTGCCTACAATGAGCAGTTCTTC
CSVPGTSGAYNEQFF
>.|14|TRBJ2-3|once|TRBV3-1/TRBV3-2
TGTGCCAGCAGCCAAGATATAAGCACAGATACGCAGTATTTT
CASSQDISTDTQYF
>TRBD2|15|TRBJ2-7|.|TRBV5-1
TGCGCCAGCAGCCTAGGGACTAGCGGGATTTACGAGCAGTACTTC
CASSLGTSGIYEQYF
>.|14|TRBJ2-7|.|TRBV7-2
TGTGCCAGCAGCGAGGGGGGGGCAGGTTACGAGCAGTACTTC
CASSEGGAGYEQYF
>.|13|TRBJ2-3|few|TRBV11-2
TGTGCCAGCTCCTTGGCGGGCACAGATACGCAGTATTTT
CASSLAGTDTQYF
>TRBD2|19|TRBJ2-1|once|TRBV11-2
TGTGCCAGCAGTCTACCGGCGACTAGCGGGGTTAGCTCCTACAATGAGCAGTTCTTC
CASSLPATSGVSSYNEQFF
>TRBD1|16|TRBJ1-3|.|TRBV9
TGTGCCAGCAGCCCTCCCCGGACAGGGCGGGGAAACACCATATATTTT
CASSPPRTGRGNTIYF
>.|14|TRBJ1-1|.|TRBV6-5
TGTGCCAGCAGTACGTGGACAGACAACACTGAAGCTTTCTTT
CASSTWTDNTEAFF
>.|13|TRBJ1-1|.|TRBV27
TGTGCCAGCAGTTTTTGGAGGGAAACCGAAGCTTTCTTT
CASSFWRETEAFF
>TRBD1|16|TRBJ1-2|.|TRBV3-1/TRBV3-2
TGTGCCAGCAGCCAAGATCTGTCGGAGGGGGCGGGTGGCTACACCTTC
CASSQDLSEGAGGYTF
>.|15|TRBJ1-4|.|TRBV2
TGTGCCAGCAGTCCGACAGGTTCTGCTAATGAAAAACTGTTTTTT
CASSPTGSANEKLFF
>TRBD2|17|TRBJ2-1|.|TRBV11-3
TGTGCCAGCAGCTTAGGGACTAGCGGAACAGTAAGCGATGAGCAGTTCTTC
CASSLGTSGTVSDEQFF
>TRBD2|16|TRBJ2-2|.|TRBV7-2
TGTGCCAGCAGCTTAGCGCGCGGGAGAAATACCGGGGAGCTGTTTTTT
CASSLARGRNTGELFF
>TRBD2|18|TRBJ2-1|.|TRBV18
TGTGCCAGCTCACCCCCGGGGGGTAGCGGGAGCTCCTACAATGAGCAGTTCTTC
CASSPPGGSGSSYNEQFF
>.|16|TRBJ2-6|.|TRBV10-1
TGCGCCAGCAGTGAGGGACACAGCTCTGGGGCCAACGTCCTGACTTTC
CASSEGHSSGANVLTF
>TRBD1|14|TRBJ1-5|.|TRBV29-1
TGCAGCGTTGGTGGGACAGGGAACGATCAGCCCCAGCATTTT
CSVGGTGNDQPQHF
>TRBD2|17|TRBJ2-1|.|TRBV29-1
TGCAGCGTGGCGGGACTAGCGGGGGCGCCCTCCTACAATGAGCAGTTCTTC
CSVAGLAGAPSYNEQFF
>.|13|TRBJ2-1|.|TRBV29-1
TGCAGCGTTGAAGTCACAGGAAAGGCTGAGCAGTTCTTC
CSVEVTGKAEQFF
>TRBD2|14|TRBJ2-5|.|TRBV7-9
TGTGCCAGCAGGCTCGGGAGGGTGGGAGAGACCCAGTACTTC
CASRLGRVGETQYF
>.|14|TRBJ1-1|.|TRBV25-1
TGTGCCAGCAGTGATGGGCAGGTCAATGCCGTGGCTTTCTTT
CASSDGQVNAVAFF
>TRBD2|14|TRBJ2-5|.|TRBV7-9
TGTGCCAGCAGCTTATGGGGGGGAGAAGAGACCCAGTACTTC
CASSLWGGEETQYF
>.|14|TRBJ2-6|.|TRBV15
TGTGCCACCAGCAGAGGGGCCGGGGCCAACGTCCTGACTTTC
CATSRGAGANVLTF
>TRBD2|14|TRBJ2-2|few|TRBV29-1
TGCAGCGTAGGGACTAGCGGGAACACCGGGGAGCTGTTTTTT
CSVGTSGNTGELFF
>TRBD1|13|TRBJ1-1|.|TRBV28
TGTGCCAGCAGTTTACCAGGGGGCATTGTAGCTTTCTTT
CASSLPGGIVAFF
>TRBD2|15|TRBJ2-3|.|TRBV10-1
TGCGCCAGCAGTGAGTCCGGGACTAGCTCAGATACGCAGTATTTT
CASSESGTSSDTQYF